Each of the 19 T cell receptor beta chains below was sequenced from the same sample in a study of T cell responses to AZD1222 COVID-19 vaccine. Sequenced by immunoSEQ multiplex PCR; TCRdb stores in-frame clones only, minus some. This sample has tens of thousands of clones; roughly 88% occur once, and the top ten carry over 13%. Source: peripheral blood, taken on day 0 of AZD1222 vaccination. The receptors were gathered from an adult in good health.

This chain uses TRBV2 with TRBJ1-3; D is undetermined. The V and J ends lost 7 bases and 3 bases respectively, with 10 bases between them. The CDR3 is made up of 13 amino acids. CDR1 SNHLY and CDR2 FYNNEI come from the germline V gene. The CDR3 DNA is TGTGCCAGCATTACGGATTATGGAAACACCATATATTTT. This sequence encodes CASITDYGNTIYF. Filled out from reference TRBV2 and TRBJ1-3, the complete variable domain reads EPEVTQTPSHQVTQMGQEVILRCVPISNHLYFYWYRQILGQKVEFLVSFYNNEISEKSEIFDDQFSVERPDGSNFTLKIRSTKLEDSAMYFCASITDYGNTIYFGEGSWLTVV.

The chain joins TRBV6-5 to TRBJ2-2, with 7 bases that match TRBD1. The CDR3 runs to 15 residues. V shed 6 bases and J 5 bases; nucleotides not matched to a gene: 9. Germline V gene sequence: CDR1 MNHEY, CDR2 SVGAGI. CDR3: CASSRQGSITGELFF. DNA of the CDR3: TGTGCCAGCAGCCGACAGGGCTCTATTACCGGGGAGCTGTTTTTT.

This rearrangement joins TRBV19 to TRBJ2-2; D not resolved. V gave up 2 bases and J gave up 5 bases, with 9 bases separating them. The CDR3 length is 14 residues. Germline CDR1 reads LNHDA; CDR2 reads SQIVND (reference sequence). CDR3 sequence: CASSITPRTGELFF. CDR3 sequence (DNA): TGTGCCAGTAGTATAACACCTAGGACCGGGGAGCTGTTTTTT.

The chain uses TRBV11-2 and TRBJ2-7, with 8 nucleotides matching TRBD2. V was clipped by 0 bases and J by 3 bases; unmatched bases: 7. This CDR3 has 16 residues. Germline V gives CDR1 SGHAT, CDR2 FQNNGV. The CDR3 bases are TGTGCCAGCAGCTTAGATCGGGGGACTAGGGTCTACGAGCAGTACTTC. This encodes CASSLDRGTRVYEQYF. Supplemented by reference TRBV11-2 and TRBJ2-7, the full variable domain reads EAGVAQSPRYKIIEKRQSVAFWCNPISGHATLYWYQQILGQGPKLLIQFQNNGVVDDSQLPKDRFSAERLKGVDSTLKIQPAKLEDSAVYLCASSLDRGTRVYEQYFGPGTRLTVT.

The chain is built from TRBV15 and TRBJ2-1; 11 bases align to TRBD2. The CDR3 is 17 residues long. J lost 4 bases, V lost 0 bases, and 5 bases had no gene match. Germline lookup yields CDR1 LNHNV and CDR2 YYDKDF (reference sequence). Written as DNA, the CDR3 is TGTGCCACCAGCAGAGATGGAGTAGCGGGGGGGTACAATGAGCAGTTCTTC. Protein: CATSRDGVAGGYNEQFF.

The chain recombines TRBV5-4 with TRBJ1-3; 7 nucleotides align to TRBD1. V dropped 2 bases and J dropped 3; count of bases not matched to a gene: 5. Germline V gene sequence: CDR1 SGHNT, CDR2 YYREEE (reference sequence). There are 15 residues in the CDR3. In DNA form, the CDR3 reads TGTGCCAGCAGCTTAGGGGGCGCCTTTGGAAACACCATATATTTT. It translates to CASSLGGAFGNTIYF. Full variable domain (remainder filled in from reference TRBV5-4 and TRBJ1-3): ETGVTQSPTHLIKTRGQQVTLRCSSQSGHNTVSWYQQALGQGPQFIFQYYREEENGRGNFPPRFSGLQFPNYSSELNVNALELDDSALYLCASSLGGAFGNTIYFGEGSWLTVV.

The V call is TRBV7-2, the J call TRBJ1-1; no definite D call. Germline V gene sequence: CDR1 SGHTA, CDR2 FQGNSA. The V end lost 2 bases, the J end lost 4 bases, and 11 bases lay between the germline ends. The CDR3 consists of 14 residues. The CDR3, as DNA: TGTGCCAGCAGCTTAATTAGTCCAAGCACTGAAGCTTTCTTT. Its protein product is CASSLISPSTEAFF.

The DNA for the CDR3 is TGTGCCAGCAGCCTCCGGGACATTGGAAACACCATATATTTT. Encoded protein: CASSLRDIGNTIYF. The chain combines TRBV11-2 with TRBJ1-3, with a tentative D call TRBD1 (6 bases). Trimming removed 5 bases at V and 3 bases at J, with 11 bases between. The CDR3 runs 14 residues. Looked up from germline, CDR1 is SGHAT and CDR2 is FQNNGV.

The chain recombines TRBV7-2 with TRBJ1-5; D is uncertain. This CDR3 has 15 amino acids. V dropped 5 bases and J dropped 2 bases, with 13 bases sitting between them. Germline CDR1 is SGHTA and CDR2 is FQGNSA. The CDR3 sequence: CASSSSRGRNQPQHF. The CDR3 DNA follows: TGTGCCAGCAGCAGCAGCCGTGGTCGCAATCAGCCCCAGCATTTT.

This chain joins TRBV15 and TRBJ1-5, with D perhaps TRBD1 (6 bases). Between the trimmed V and J ends, which lost 0 bases and 7 bases, there was a span of 10 bases. Germline V lookup: CDR1 LNHNV, CDR2 YYDKDF (reference sequence). This CDR3 spans 14 amino acids. The chain's CDR3 is CATSREGARQPQHF. Here the CDR3 DNA reads TGTGCCACCAGCAGAGAGGGGGCACGCCAGCCCCAGCATTTT.

CDR3: CASSQRGPYEQYF. In nucleotides, the CDR3 is TGTGCCAGCAGCCAAAGGGGGCCCTACGAGCAGTACTTC. The J gene is TRBJ2-7, the V gene TRBV3-1 (or the pseudogene TRBV3-2); 7 bases are shared with TRBD1. V gave up 2 bases and J gave up 2 bases; unmatched junction bases: 0. The length of the CDR3 is 13 residues. Germline V lookup: CDR1 LGHDT, CDR2 YNNKEL (reference sequence).

The CDR3 nucleotides read TGTGCCAGCAGTTTAATCGGGGGCTATGGCTACACCTTC. It yields the protein CASSLIGGYGYTF. The chain has TRBV12-3 or TRBV12-4 and TRBJ1-2; weak D call: TRBD1 (5 bases). The V end lost 2 bases, the J end lost 4 bases, and 8 bases lay between the germline ends. There are 13 residues in the CDR3.

The chain couples TRBV12-3 or TRBV12-4 to TRBJ1-5; TRBD1 aligns across 8 bases. This CDR3 is 13 amino acids long. J gave up 6 bases and V 5 bases, and 3 bases lay outside the gene matches. The CDR3 protein is CASSQGAGQPQHF. The CDR3 nucleotides read TGTGCCAGCAGTCAGGGGGCGGGTCAGCCCCAGCATTTT.

The V and J genes are TRBV5-6 and TRBJ2-7, with 11 bases matching TRBD1. The J segment lost 9 bases and the V segment lost 4 bases, leaving 12 bases of the junction unmatched. CDR1 and CDR2 from the germline V gene are SGHDT and YYEEEE. The CDR3 extends over 15 amino acids. CDR3 in DNA: TGTGCCAGCAGCCGATTCTCCGGGACAGGGGGATGGCAGTACTTC. Its translation is CASSRFSGTGGWQYF.

The sample holds a few counts of this clone. The V call is TRBV6-5, the J call TRBJ2-7; D is unclear. The germline V gene has CDR1 MNHEY and CDR2 SVGAGI. The V gene lost 2 bases and the J gene lost 6 bases, with 8 bases spanning the gap. This CDR3 comprises 12 residues. This chain's CDR3 is CASSYAASEQYF. The CDR3 coding sequence is TGTGCCAGCAGTTACGCTGCTTCCGAGCAGTACTTC.

The chain combines TRBV11-2 with TRBJ2-3; 11 nucleotides agree with TRBD1. The CDR3 length is 16 residues. Germline CDR1 is SGHAT and CDR2 is FQNNGV. J lost 6 bases, V lost 4 bases, and 9 bases had no gene match. DNA of the CDR3: TGTGCCAGCAGCTCTACACTCCGGGACAGGGGGGATACGCAGTATTTT. Its protein product is CASSSTLRDRGDTQYF.

The V and J genes are TRBV6-1 and TRBJ1-5; 11 bases agree with TRBD1. With 4 bases clipped from V and 0 bases from J, the junction kept 8 bases outside the gene matches. The CDR3 spans 18 residues. CDR1 and CDR2 from the germline V gene are MNHNS and SASEGT. The CDR3 nucleotides read TGTGCCAGCAGTGGCGGGACAGGGGGAAAATATAGCAATCAGCCCCAGCATTTT. Protein product: CASSGGTGGKYSNQPQHF.

This chain uses TRBV4-2 with TRBJ1-2; TRBD1 matches at 8 bases. V lost 2 bases to trimming and J lost 4 bases; unmatched junction nucleotides: 6. Germline-derived CDR1 and CDR2 are LGHNA and YNFKEQ. This CDR3 has 15 amino acids. CDR3 in DNA: TGTGCCAGCAGCCAAAAGGGACAGGTCACCTATGGCTACACCTTC. This gives the protein CASSQKGQVTYGYTF.

V is TRBV6-5 and J is TRBJ2-3, with D hard to call. Trimming cost V 9 bases and J 2 bases, with 12 bases left between them. The CDR3 sequence is 13 residues long. The germline CDR1 and CDR2 sequences are MNHEY and SVGAGI. This CDR3 is CASCRSFTDTQYF. CDR3 DNA: TGTGCCAGTTGTAGGAGCTTCACAGATACGCAGTATTTT.